This T cell receptor beta chain was captured by sequencing in a study of neurological immune-mediated disorders. Notes on the study in general: Private repertoires in all groups were suggested, as expanded clones shared no CDR3 amino acid sequences across subjects. TCR clonal expansion peaked in HTLV-1-associated myelopathy patients and was lowest in multiple sclerosis patients.

The CDR3 runs 11 residues. The germline gives CDR1 WSHSY, CDR2 SAAADI. Trimming pared 6 bases from V and 4 bases from J, leaving 4 bases between. Using its own MiXCR run on the 5' RACE reads, TCRdb lists one record per CDR3 protein. The table records tens of thousands of distinct CDR3 sequences, approximately 9.4% of them present only once. Maryland, USA blood bank volunteers served as healthy controls. In this sample, this clonotype turned up many times. Antigen specificity is unknown. Sequenced: PBMCs. The sequence was collected from a man in his fifties or sixties in good health. The chain has TRBV10-2 and TRBJ2-1, with unresolved D. The CDR3 sequence: CASRGYNEQFF. CDR3 sequence (DNA): TGCGCCAGCAGGGGGTACAATGAGCAGTTCTTC.